The 6 T cell receptor beta chains listed next were all sequenced from one sample in a study of cytomegalovirus exposure and HLA in healthy donors. A multiplex PCR was run with 60 Vbeta primers and 13 Jbeta primers. Only in-frame clones appear in the TCRdb table, and some are missing; sequencing was by immunoSEQ multiplex PCR. Here the sample spans 130,000 to 150,000 clones, roughly four fifths being singletons. The sequenced sample was PBMCs. These TCRs come from a woman in her thirties or forties in good health and CMV-seronegative.

This chain connects TRBV10-3 to TRBJ2-1; possibly TRBD1 for D (6 bases). V lost 7 bases, J lost 4 bases, and 17 bases lay in between. CDR3 size: 15 residues. Per the germline V gene, CDR1 is ENHRY and CDR2 is SYGVKD. The CDR3 sequence is CAITPPGARYNEQFF. Here the CDR3 DNA reads TGTGCCATCACCCCCCCAGGGGCGAGATACAATGAGCAGTTCTTC.

The chain carries TRBV4-3 and TRBJ2-1; D is ambiguous. V was cut by 4 bases and J by 9 bases, with 13 bases left in between. Germline V lookup: CDR1 LGHNA, CDR2 YSLEER. The CDR3 length is 13 residues. In DNA form, the CDR3 reads TGCGCCAGCAGCCGCAGCGTAGGAATTGAGCAGTTCTTC. Its protein is CASSRSVGIEQFF.

This sequence joins TRBV6-1 and TRBJ2-5, with 8 bases aligning to TRBD1. Germline V gene sequence: CDR1 MNHNS, CDR2 SASEGT. The junction had 3 bases not matched to a gene; V was cut back by 8 bases and J by 1 base. CDR3 length equals 13 residues. This CDR3 reads CASFRGRQETQYF. CDR3 coding DNA: TGTGCCAGCTTCAGGGGGCGCCAAGAGACCCAGTACTTC.

This clone was seen once. The chain links TRBV9 to TRBJ2-3; D gene unclear. CDR3 length: 15 residues. V was pared by 0 bases and J by 0 bases, with 8 bases between. Per germline, CDR1 SGDLS and CDR2 YYNGEE. This chain's CDR3 is CASSVGGGSTDTQYF. The CDR3 region has the DNA TGTGCCAGCAGCGTAGGAGGCGGAAGCACAGATACGCAGTATTTT.

This clone occurred once. The chain links TRBV11-2 to TRBJ2-5, with D possibly being TRBD1 (5 bases). The CDR3 runs 14 residues. Looked up from germline, CDR1 is SGHAT and CDR2 is FQNNGV. Trimming removed 7 bases from V and 1 base from J, with 13 bases in between. The DNA for the CDR3 is TGTGCCAGCACCCTAGGGGTTCTCCAAGAGACCCAGTACTTC. Encoded protein: CASTLGVLQETQYF.

The rearrangement joins TRBV4-2 to TRBJ1-2, with unresolved D. The CDR3 loop spans 16 amino acids. The V gene lost 0 bases and the J gene lost 1 base, with 12 bases spanning the gap. Germline values: CDR1 LGHNA, CDR2 YNFKEQ. CDR3 sequence reads: CASSQDSSTFNYGYTF. CDR3 bases: TGTGCCAGCAGCCAAGATTCGTCGACATTTAACTATGGCTACACCTTC.